This entry is about one T cell receptor (beta chain). In the original processing: The authors estimated nucleated cell counts from reference gene primer amplification. This table comes from immunoSEQ multiplex PCR, and its TCRdb copy is limited to in-frame clones, with some not included. The V and J calls and clone size were taken over from that table, and D and trimming were inferred from the DNA. The sample carries some 120,000 clones, about 80% recorded once. The data stem from a study of blood T cell repertoires in COVID-19. Study in general: Sites in the United States, Italy and Spain provided acute and convalescent COVID-19 samples. T cells, B-cell-depleted T cells, or PBMCs supplied cDNA or gDNA.

Trimming shortened V by 6 bases and J by 0 bases, and 9 bases separated the two germline ends. Germline CDR1 is SNHLY and CDR2 is FYNNEI. This CDR3 is built from 14 residues. The rearrangement joins TRBV2 to TRBJ1-3; D ambiguous. Sequencing was done on a sample of peripheral blood. This TCR was recovered from a woman aged 45-60 years with acute or convalescent COVID-19. Here the CDR3 reads CASSESYSGNTIYF. CDR3 bases: TGTGCCAGCAGCGAGTCCTACTCTGGAAACACCATATATTTT.